One TCR beta chain is described in this entry. Antigen unknown. The identical CDR3 is also encoded by other nucleotide sequences in the sample. The length of the CDR3 is 13 residues. Per the germline V gene, CDR1 is KGHSH and CDR2 is LQKENI. V lost 2 bases and J lost 2, with 7 bases in between. TCRdb's table, derived via immunoSEQ multiplex PCR, lists solely in-frame clones and lacks some. The table records 2 million to 3 million clones, roughly 93% of them present only once. This sample was taken from a study of shared clonotypes between healthy human individuals. Findings and limits, study-wide: Depth of sequencing was expected to influence donor clonotype sharing.

The sequencing sample was made of naive CD4+ T cells from PBMCs. Subset noted: CD45RA+ positively selected. This chain connects TRBV18 to TRBJ2-7; D is ambiguous. The source is a man aged 18 to 29 in good health. Some clones in this sample may be carry-over from other donors' samples. In nucleotides, the CDR3 is TGTGCCAGCTCACCAACGGGTACCTACGAGCAGTACTTC. Amino acid sequence: CASSPTGTYEQYF.